These T cell receptor beta chains were read from a single sample in a study of CD8 T cells in ankylosing spondylitis. One entry per CDR3 protein results from TCRdb running MiXCR on the 5' RACE reads. The sample shows 150,000 to 200,000 distinct CDR3 sequences, 10% to 15% of them seen only once. Sequencing used blood, either unsorted or a sorted T cell fraction (not recorded which). The receptors were gathered from a female donor with ankylosing spondylitis or in good health (not recorded which). Both conserved end residues are part of each CDR3. The D gene is left open where the match is weak. Size tells how often a clone was seen (once, few, many) or the class of an expanded clone, and some rows leave it out.

-,TRBV10-3,many,TRBJ2-7,TGTGCCATCAGTGAACAGGTACACGTAAGGGAGCAGTACTTC,CAISEQVHVREQYF
TRBD1,TRBV12-3/TRBV12-4,many,TRBJ1-5,TGTGCCAGCAGTTCGGGACAGGGGAGTCAGCCCCAGCATTTT,CASSSGQGSQPQHF
-,TRBV28,many,TRBJ1-4,TGTGCCAGCAGTTTATCGGCCCCTGAAAAACTGTTTTTT,CASSLSAPEKLFF
TRBD1,TRBV29-1,many,TRBJ1-2,TGCAGCGTTGAAAGTATGATGGGACAGGCGGGGGGCTACACCTTC,CSVESMMGQAGGYTF
TRBD2,TRBV7-2,many,TRBJ2-3,TGTGCCAGCAGCTCCCCGCCCGGGAGGGCGACAGATACGCAGTATTTT,CASSSPPGRATDTQYF
TRBD1,TRBV7-2,many,TRBJ1-2,TGTGCCAGCAGCTTAGACAGGGGATATGGCTACACCTTC,CASSLDRGYGYTF
TRBD1,TRBV5-1,many,TRBJ2-1,TGCGCCAGCAGCCCACAGGGGGGTGAGCAGTTCTTC,CASSPQGGEQFF
-,TRBV7-3,many,TRBJ2-3,TGTGCCAGCAGCCAGGCGGCAGGGAGCACAGATACGCAGTATTTT,CASSQAAGSTDTQYF
-,TRBV19,-,TRBJ1-4,TGTACCAGTAGTGCAGACAGGCGGCGAGAAAAACTGTTTTTT,CTSSADRRREKLFF
TRBD1,TRBV5-1,-,TRBJ1-2,TGCGCCAGCAGTTCCGAAACCGGGACAGTTACGGGCTATGGCTACACCTTC,CASSSETGTVTGYGYTF
-,TRBV19,few,TRBJ2-3,TGTGCCAGTAGTATGATAAGCGGAGGGGGCACAGATACGCAGTATTTT,CASSMISGGGTDTQYF
-,TRBV2,-,TRBJ2-7,TGTGCCAGCAGTGAAGGGCTAGCGCCATACGAGCAGTACTTC,CASSEGLAPYEQYF
TRBD1,TRBV6-5,many,TRBJ2-7,TGTGCCAGCAGTTACCCCGGTGACAGGGCCTACGAGCAGTACTTC,CASSYPGDRAYEQYF
-,TRBV29-1,many,TRBJ1-1,TGCAGCGTTGAGGCTGGTGTGAACACTGAAGCTTTCTTT,CSVEAGVNTEAFF
-,TRBV15,many,TRBJ1-5,TGTGCCACCAGCACATTAGAGCAGCCCCAGCATTTT,CATSTLEQPQHF
-,TRBV21-1,many,TRBJ2-2,TGTGCCAGCTACAGCGGTATCGGGACTAGCGGAGCGAAGGGCACCGGGGAGCTGTTTTTT,CASYSGIGTSGAKGTGELFF
-,TRBV11-3,many,TRBJ1-1,TGTGCCAGCTCCCGGCGCTTAAGGATGAACACTGAAGCTTTCTTT,CASSRRLRMNTEAFF
-,TRBV10-3,many,TRBJ2-3,TGTGCCATCACCAAGCAGGCTGGCACAGATACGCAGTATTTT,CAITKQAGTDTQYF
TRBD1,TRBV27,few,TRBJ1-5,TGTGCCAGCAGCCAAGGAGGGGGCTGGCAGCCCCAGCATTTT,CASSQGGGWQPQHF
TRBD1,TRBV6-5,few,TRBJ1-5,TGTGCCAGCAGTTCCCAGCCAACAGGGGCGGGACAGCCCCAGCATTTT,CASSSQPTGAGQPQHF
-,TRBV12-3/TRBV12-4,many,TRBJ1-2,TGTGCCAGCAGTTTGAGACATTTAACGGGGGGCTACACCTTC,CASSLRHLTGGYTF
-,TRBV12-3/TRBV12-4,-,TRBJ1-1,TGTGCCAGCAGTTTATCACGGAGCACTGAAGCTTTCTTT,CASSLSRSTEAFF
-,TRBV9,few,TRBJ2-7,TGTGCCAGCAGCGTATCGAGCCCGGGGTACGAGCAGTACTTC,CASSVSSPGYEQYF
-,TRBV20-1,many,TRBJ2-7,TGCAGTGCTAGTTTTGACAGGAGTACGGAGCAGTACTTC,CSASFDRSTEQYF
-,TRBV5-6,many,TRBJ2-1,TGTGCCAGCAGCCTCACAGACTACTCCTACAATGAGCAGTTCTTC,CASSLTDYSYNEQFF
-,TRBV20-1,many,TRBJ1-4,TGCAGTGCTAGCGCCCCCTCCCAGGGAGCTAATGAAAAACTGTTTTTT,CSASAPSQGANEKLFF
TRBD2,TRBV6-1,-,TRBJ2-1,TGTGCCAGCAGCCCCGGGGTAGCGGGAGGGTACAATGAGCAGTTCTTC,CASSPGVAGGYNEQFF
-,TRBV5-5,many,TRBJ2-4,TGTGCCAGCAGCTTGGCCCGAGACATTCAGTACTTC,CASSLARDIQYF
TRBD2,TRBV7-9,many,TRBJ2-5,TGTGCCAGCAGCTGGGGACTAGCGGGAGGCCAAGAGACCCAGTACTTC,CASSWGLAGGQETQYF
-,TRBV6-1,few,TRBJ1-4,TGTGCCAGCAGCCTGGGGCAGGGAAGAGGAAAACTGTTTTTT,CASSLGQGRGKLFF
TRBD1,TRBV10-3,many,TRBJ1-5,TGTGCCACCACAGGGGAGTCGGTGAATCAGCCCCAGCATTTT,CATTGESVNQPQHF
-,TRBV12-3/TRBV12-4,many,TRBJ2-5,TGTGCCAGCAGTTTCTGGACAGCCGCCCAAGAGACCCAGTACTTC,CASSFWTAAQETQYF
TRBD1,TRBV5-1,many,TRBJ2-1,TGCGCCAGCAGCCGACCGGGACAGCAAATCAATGAGCAGTTCTTC,CASSRPGQQINEQFF
-,TRBV19,-,TRBJ1-1,TGTGCCAGTAGTATCCCGCGGGTGAACACTGAAGCTTTCTTT,CASSIPRVNTEAFF
TRBD1,TRBV3-1,few,TRBJ1-6,TGTGCCAGCAGCCAAGATCTCCCCGAGGGGGCAAATAATTCACCCCTCCACTTT,CASSQDLPEGANNSPLHF
-,TRBV29-1,many,TRBJ1-2,TGCAGCGTTGCGGCGGGAGTTTCGGATGGCTACACCTTC,CSVAAGVSDGYTF
TRBD1,TRBV7-2,-,TRBJ2-1,TGTGCCAGCAGCCCATCGGACAGGAGCTACAATGAGCAGTTCTTC,CASSPSDRSYNEQFF
-,TRBV5-5,-,TRBJ2-6,TGTGCCAGCACCTTCGATTGGGCTTCCGGGGCCAACGTCCTGACTTTC,CASTFDWASGANVLTF
-,TRBV11-2,many,TRBJ2-2,TGTGCCAGCAGCTTAGCGTGGGGCGCGAACACCGGGGAGCTGTTTTTT,CASSLAWGANTGELFF
-,TRBV5-1,-,TRBJ2-5,TGCGCCAGCAGTCGCGGGATCGGAGAGACCCAGTACTTC,CASSRGIGETQYF
-,TRBV11-1,many,TRBJ2-3,TGTGCCAGCAGCTTATCGGCTAGCCAAGATACGCAGTATTTT,CASSLSASQDTQYF
-,TRBV10-3,many,TRBJ2-1,TGTGCCATCCGGACTAGGGGGGGTGACAATGAGCAGTTCTTC,CAIRTRGGDNEQFF
-,TRBV29-1,many,TRBJ2-5,TGCAGCGTTGACGGAGTTAGAGAGACCCAGTACTTC,CSVDGVRETQYF
TRBD1,TRBV11-2,few,TRBJ1-2,TGTGCCAGCAGCTTTAGACAGGGGCAAGGTCGTACCCTCTATGGCTACACCTTC,CASSFRQGQGRTLYGYTF
-,TRBV5-1,many,TRBJ2-3,TGCGCCAGCATGGAGGGAAGCACAGATACGCAGTATTTT,CASMEGSTDTQYF
-,TRBV18,-,TRBJ1-2,TGTGCCAGCTCCATCAATAGTGGGACACAAGACTATGGCTACACCTTC,CASSINSGTQDYGYTF
TRBD1,TRBV6-2/TRBV6-3,few,TRBJ2-6,TGTGCCAGCAGTTACACCCGGGGCCAGGGGGTAGCAGGGGCCAACGTCCTGACTTTC,CASSYTRGQGVAGANVLTF
TRBD1,TRBV25-1,many,TRBJ1-1,TGTGCCAGCAGTCCCGGGACAGGGGGCATCGCTGAAGCTTTCTTT,CASSPGTGGIAEAFF
-,TRBV6-2/TRBV6-3,many,TRBJ1-1,TGTGCCAGCAGTTACCTGGGCGAGAACACTGAAGCTTTCTTT,CASSYLGENTEAFF
TRBD2,TRBV6-5,many,TRBJ2-1,TGTGCCAGCAGTTCACGACTAGCGGGAGATGAGCAGTTCTTC,CASSSRLAGDEQFF
TRBD1,TRBV6-1,few,TRBJ2-2,TGTGCCAGCAGTACCGGGACAGCGAACACCGGGGAGCTGTTTTTT,CASSTGTANTGELFF
TRBD2,TRBV4-2,-,TRBJ2-1,TGTGCCAGCAGCCACGTCCTTAGGACTAGCGACGACAATGAGCAGTTCTTC,CASSHVLRTSDDNEQFF
TRBD1,TRBV5-1,-,TRBJ2-3,TGCGCCAGCAGCGCCCAGGGACAGGGGGTCGATACGCAGTATTTT,CASSAQGQGVDTQYF
-,TRBV28,-,TRBJ2-2,TGTGCCATGGGCCCTGGGACTGACACCGGGGAGCTGTTTTTT,CAMGPGTDTGELFF
-,TRBV7-9,-,TRBJ2-7,TGTGCCAGCAGCTTTAAGGGTTACGAGCAGTACTTC,CASSFKGYEQYF
TRBD1,TRBV7-2,-,TRBJ1-2,TGTGCCAGCAGCCTGGGACCGTGGACAGGGGACTATGGCTACACCTTC,CASSLGPWTGDYGYTF
-,TRBV29-1,many,TRBJ1-1,TGCAGCGTTGAAGATCGGGGTGAGGCTCACCCGGGGACTGAAGCTTTCTTT,CSVEDRGEAHPGTEAFF
-,TRBV6-1,many,TRBJ2-1,TGTGCCAGCTTGCGTGGGCGGCAGAATCACAATGAGCAGTTCTTC,CASLRGRQNHNEQFF
-,TRBV2,many,TRBJ1-4,TGTGCCAGGGCTGGCGACGGCACCGGAAAACTGTTTTTT,CARAGDGTGKLFF